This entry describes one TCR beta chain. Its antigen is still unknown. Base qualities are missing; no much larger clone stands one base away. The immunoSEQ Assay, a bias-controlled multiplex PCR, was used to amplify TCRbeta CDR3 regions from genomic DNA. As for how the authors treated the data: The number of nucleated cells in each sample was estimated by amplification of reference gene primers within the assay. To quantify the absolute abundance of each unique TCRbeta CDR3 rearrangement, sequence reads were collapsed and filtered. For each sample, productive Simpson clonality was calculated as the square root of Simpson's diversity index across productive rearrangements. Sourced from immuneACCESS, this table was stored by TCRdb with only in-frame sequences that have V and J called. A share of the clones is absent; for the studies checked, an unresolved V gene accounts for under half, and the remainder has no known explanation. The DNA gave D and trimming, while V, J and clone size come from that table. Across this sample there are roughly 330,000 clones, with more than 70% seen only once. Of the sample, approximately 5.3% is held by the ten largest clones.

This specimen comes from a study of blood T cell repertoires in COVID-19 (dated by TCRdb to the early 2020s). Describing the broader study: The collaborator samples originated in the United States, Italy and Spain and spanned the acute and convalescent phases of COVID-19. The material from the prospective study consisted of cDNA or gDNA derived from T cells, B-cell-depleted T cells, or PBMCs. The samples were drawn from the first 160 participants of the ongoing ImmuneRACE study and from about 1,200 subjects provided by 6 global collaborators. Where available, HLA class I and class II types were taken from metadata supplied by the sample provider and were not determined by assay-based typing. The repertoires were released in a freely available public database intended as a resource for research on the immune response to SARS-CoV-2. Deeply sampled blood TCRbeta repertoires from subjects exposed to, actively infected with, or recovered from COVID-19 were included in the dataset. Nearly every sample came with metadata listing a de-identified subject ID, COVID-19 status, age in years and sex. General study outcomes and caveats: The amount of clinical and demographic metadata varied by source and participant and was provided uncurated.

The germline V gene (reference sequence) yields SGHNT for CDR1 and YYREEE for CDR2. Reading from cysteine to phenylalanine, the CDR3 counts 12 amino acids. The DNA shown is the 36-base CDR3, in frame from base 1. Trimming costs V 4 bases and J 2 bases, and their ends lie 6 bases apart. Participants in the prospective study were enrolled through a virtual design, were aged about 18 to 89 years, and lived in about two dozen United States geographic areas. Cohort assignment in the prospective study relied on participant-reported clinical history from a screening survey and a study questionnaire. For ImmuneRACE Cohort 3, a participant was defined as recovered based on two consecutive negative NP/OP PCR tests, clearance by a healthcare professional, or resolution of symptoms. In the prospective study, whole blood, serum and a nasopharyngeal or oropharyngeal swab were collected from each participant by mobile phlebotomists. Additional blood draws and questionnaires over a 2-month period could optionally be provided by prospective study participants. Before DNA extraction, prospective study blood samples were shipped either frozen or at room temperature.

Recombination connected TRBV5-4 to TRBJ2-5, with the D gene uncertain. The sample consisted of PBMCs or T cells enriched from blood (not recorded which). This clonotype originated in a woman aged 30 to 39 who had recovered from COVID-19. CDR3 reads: CASSQQQETQYF. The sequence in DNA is TGTGCCAGCAGCCAACAACAAGAGACCCAGTACTTC.